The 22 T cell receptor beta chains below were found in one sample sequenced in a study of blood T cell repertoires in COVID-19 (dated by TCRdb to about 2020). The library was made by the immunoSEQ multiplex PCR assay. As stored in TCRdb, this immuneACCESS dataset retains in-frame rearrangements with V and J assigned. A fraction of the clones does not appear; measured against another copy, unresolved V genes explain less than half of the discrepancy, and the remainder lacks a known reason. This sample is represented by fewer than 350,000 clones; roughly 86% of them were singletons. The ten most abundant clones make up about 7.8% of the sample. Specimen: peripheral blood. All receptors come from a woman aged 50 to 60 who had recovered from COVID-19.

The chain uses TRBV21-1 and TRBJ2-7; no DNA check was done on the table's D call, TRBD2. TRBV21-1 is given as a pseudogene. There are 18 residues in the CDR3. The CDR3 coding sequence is TGTGCCAGCAGCATTTGGCAGGGCCGCGGAGACGGGGGGGGCGAGCAGTACTTC. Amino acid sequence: CASSIWQGRGDGGGEQYF.

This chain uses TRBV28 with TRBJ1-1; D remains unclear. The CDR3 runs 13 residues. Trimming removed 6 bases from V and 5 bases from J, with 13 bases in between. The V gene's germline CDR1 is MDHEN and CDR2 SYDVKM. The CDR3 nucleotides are TGTGCCAGCAGCGAGGGTGGGCGTACTGAAGCTTTCTTT. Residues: CASSEGGRTEAFF. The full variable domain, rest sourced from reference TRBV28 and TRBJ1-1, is DVKVTQSSRYLVKRTGEKVFLECVQDMDHENMFWYRQDPGLGLRLIYFSYDVKMKEKGDIPEGYSVSREKKERFSLILESASTNQTSMYLCASSEGGRTEAFFGQGTRLTVV.

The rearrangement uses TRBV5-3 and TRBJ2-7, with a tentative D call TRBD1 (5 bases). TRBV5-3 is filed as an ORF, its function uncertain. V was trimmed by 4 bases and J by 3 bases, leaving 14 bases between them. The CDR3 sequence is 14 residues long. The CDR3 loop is CARSPWGRDYEQYF. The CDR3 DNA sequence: TGTGCCAGAAGCCCGTGGGGCAGGGACTACGAGCAGTACTTC.

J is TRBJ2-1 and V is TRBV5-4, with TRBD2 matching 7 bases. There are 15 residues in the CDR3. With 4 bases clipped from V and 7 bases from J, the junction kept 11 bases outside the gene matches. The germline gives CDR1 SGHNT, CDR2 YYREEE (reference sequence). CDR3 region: CASSPPPGGGNEQFF. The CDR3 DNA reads TGTGCCAGCAGCCCTCCCCCGGGCGGGGGAAATGAGCAGTTCTTC.

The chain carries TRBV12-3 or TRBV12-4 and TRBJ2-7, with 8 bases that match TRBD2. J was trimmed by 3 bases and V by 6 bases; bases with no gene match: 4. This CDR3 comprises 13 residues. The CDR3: CASRPGGYYEQYF. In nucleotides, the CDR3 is TGTGCCAGCAGACCGGGGGGGTACTACGAGCAGTACTTC.

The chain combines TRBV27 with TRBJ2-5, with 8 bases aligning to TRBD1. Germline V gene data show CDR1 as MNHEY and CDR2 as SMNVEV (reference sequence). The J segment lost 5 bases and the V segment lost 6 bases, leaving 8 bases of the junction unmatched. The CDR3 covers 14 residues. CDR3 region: CASSLGTGGETQYF. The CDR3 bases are TGTGCCAGCAGCCTCGGGACAGGTGGGGAGACCCAGTACTTC.

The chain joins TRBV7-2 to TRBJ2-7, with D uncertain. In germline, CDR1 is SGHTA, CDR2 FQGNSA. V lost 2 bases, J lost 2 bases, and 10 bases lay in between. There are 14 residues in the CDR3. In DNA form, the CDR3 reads TGTGCCAGCAGCTTATTCGGAAGCGCCTACGAGCAGTACTTC. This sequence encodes CASSLFGSAYEQYF.

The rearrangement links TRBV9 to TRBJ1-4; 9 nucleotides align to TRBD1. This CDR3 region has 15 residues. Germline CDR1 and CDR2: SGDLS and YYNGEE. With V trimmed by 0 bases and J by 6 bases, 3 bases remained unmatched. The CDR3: CASSVGDRDYEKLFF. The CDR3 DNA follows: TGTGCCAGCAGCGTAGGGGACAGGGATTATGAAAAACTGTTTTTT.

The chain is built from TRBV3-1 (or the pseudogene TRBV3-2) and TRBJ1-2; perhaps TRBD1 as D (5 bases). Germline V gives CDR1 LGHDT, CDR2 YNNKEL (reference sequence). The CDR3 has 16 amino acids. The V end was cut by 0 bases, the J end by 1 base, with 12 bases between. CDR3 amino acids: CASSQDRAGFNYGYTF. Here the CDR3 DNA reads TGTGCCAGCAGCCAAGACAGGGCTGGGTTTAACTATGGCTACACCTTC.

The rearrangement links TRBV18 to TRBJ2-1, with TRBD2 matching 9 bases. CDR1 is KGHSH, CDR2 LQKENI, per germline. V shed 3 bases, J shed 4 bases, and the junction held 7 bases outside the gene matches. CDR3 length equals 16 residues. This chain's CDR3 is CASSPVRLAEYNEQFF. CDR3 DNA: TGTGCCAGCTCACCGGTCCGACTAGCGGAGTACAATGAGCAGTTCTTC.

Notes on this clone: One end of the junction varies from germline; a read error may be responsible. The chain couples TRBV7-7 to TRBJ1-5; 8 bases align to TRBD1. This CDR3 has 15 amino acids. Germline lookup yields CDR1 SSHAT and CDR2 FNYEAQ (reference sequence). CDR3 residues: CASSPRTGRRQPQHF. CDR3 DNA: TGTGCTAGCAGCCCCCGGACAGGGAGGAGGCAGCCCCAGCATTTT.

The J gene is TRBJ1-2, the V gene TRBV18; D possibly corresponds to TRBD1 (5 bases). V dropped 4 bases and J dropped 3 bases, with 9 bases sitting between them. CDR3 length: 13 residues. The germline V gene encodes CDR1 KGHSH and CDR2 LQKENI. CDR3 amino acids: CASSLLQDYGYTF. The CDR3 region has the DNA TGTGCCAGCTCACTATTACAGGACTATGGCTACACCTTC.

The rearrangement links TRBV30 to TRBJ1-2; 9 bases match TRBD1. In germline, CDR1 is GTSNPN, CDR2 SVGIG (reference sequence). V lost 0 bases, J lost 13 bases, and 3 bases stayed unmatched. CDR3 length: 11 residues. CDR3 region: CAWSVQGALTF. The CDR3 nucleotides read TGTGCCTGGAGTGTACAGGGGGCACTCACCTTC.

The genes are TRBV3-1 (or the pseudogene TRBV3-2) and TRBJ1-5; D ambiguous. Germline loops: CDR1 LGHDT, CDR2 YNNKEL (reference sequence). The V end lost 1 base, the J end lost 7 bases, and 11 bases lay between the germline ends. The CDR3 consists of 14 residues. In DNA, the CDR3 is TGTGCCAGCAGCCAAGGGCAGGTAGACCAGCCCCAGCATTTT. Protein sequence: CASSQGQVDQPQHF.

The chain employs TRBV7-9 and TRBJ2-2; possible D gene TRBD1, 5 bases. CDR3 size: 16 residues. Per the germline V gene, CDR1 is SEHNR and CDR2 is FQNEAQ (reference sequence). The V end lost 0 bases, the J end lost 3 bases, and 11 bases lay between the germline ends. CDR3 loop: CASSLAVGRYTGELFF. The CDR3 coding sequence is TGTGCCAGCAGCTTAGCTGTGGGGCGCTACACCGGGGAGCTGTTTTTT.

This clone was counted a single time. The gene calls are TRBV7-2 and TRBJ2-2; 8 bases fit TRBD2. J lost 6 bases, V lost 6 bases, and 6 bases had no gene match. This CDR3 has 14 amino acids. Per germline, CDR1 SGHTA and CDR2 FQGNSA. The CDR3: CASRGTSVAGELFF. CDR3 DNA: TGTGCCAGCAGGGGGACTAGTGTGGCCGGGGAGCTGTTTTTT.

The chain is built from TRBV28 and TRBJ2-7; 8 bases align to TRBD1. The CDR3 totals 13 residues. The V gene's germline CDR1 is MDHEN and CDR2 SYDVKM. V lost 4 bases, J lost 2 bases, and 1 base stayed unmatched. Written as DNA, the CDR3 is TGTGCCAGCAGTTGGACAGGGACCTACGAGCAGTACTTC. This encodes CASSWTGTYEQYF.

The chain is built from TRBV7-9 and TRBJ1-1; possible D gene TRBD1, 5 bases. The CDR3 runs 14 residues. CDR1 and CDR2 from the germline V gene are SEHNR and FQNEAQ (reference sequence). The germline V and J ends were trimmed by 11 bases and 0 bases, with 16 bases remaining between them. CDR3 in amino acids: CAVGGAGMNTEAFF. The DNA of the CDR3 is TGTGCCGTCGGGGGAGCGGGAATGAACACTGAAGCTTTCTTT.

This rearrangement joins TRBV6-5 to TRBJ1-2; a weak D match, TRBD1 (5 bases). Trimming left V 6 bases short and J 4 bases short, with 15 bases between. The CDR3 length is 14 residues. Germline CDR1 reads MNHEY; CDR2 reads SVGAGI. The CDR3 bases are TGTGCCAGCAGGCAGGGACTTGGGCCCTATGGCTACACCTTC. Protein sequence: CASRQGLGPYGYTF.

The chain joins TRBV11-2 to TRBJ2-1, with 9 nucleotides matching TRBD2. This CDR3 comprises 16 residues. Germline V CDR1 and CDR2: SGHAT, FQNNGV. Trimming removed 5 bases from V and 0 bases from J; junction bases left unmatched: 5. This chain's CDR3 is CASSPSGIVSYNEQFF. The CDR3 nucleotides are TGTGCCAGCAGCCCTAGCGGGATAGTCTCCTACAATGAGCAGTTCTTC. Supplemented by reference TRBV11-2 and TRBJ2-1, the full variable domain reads EAGVAQSPRYKIIEKRQSVAFWCNPISGHATLYWYQQILGQGPKLLIQFQNNGVVDDSQLPKDRFSAERLKGVDSTLKIQPAKLEDSAVYLCASSPSGIVSYNEQFFGPGTRLTVL.

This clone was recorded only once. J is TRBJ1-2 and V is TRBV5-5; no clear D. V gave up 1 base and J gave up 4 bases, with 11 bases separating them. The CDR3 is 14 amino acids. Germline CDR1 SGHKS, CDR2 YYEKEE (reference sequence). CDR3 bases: TGTGCCAGCAGCTTGTTAGATAGTCTCTATGGCTACACCTTC. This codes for CASSLLDSLYGYTF.

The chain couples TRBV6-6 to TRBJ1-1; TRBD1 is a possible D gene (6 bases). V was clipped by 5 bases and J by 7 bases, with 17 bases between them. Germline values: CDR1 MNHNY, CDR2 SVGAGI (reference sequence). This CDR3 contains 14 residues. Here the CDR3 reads CASSLDRTSGEAFF. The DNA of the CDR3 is TGTGCCAGCAGTCTCGACAGGACGAGTGGTGAAGCTTTCTTT.